This record looks at one TCR beta chain sequence and its context. This entry belongs to a study of blood T cell repertoires in COVID-19. At the level of the study: Acute and convalescent COVID-19 specimens originated in the United States, Italy and Spain.

As originally analysed: By means of reference gene primer amplification, nucleated cell counts were estimated. Repertoires were generated with immunoSEQ multiplex PCR, while TCRdb's copy carries only in-frame clones and drops some. V, J and clone size are taken as reported in that table, and D and trimming were inferred from the DNA itself. The sample carries roughly 100,000 clones, roughly 87% recorded once. The receptor was isolated from an elderly man with acute or convalescent COVID-19. Material for sequencing was peripheral blood.

This chain's CDR3 is CASSFRDSGSTEAFF. CDR3 sequence (DNA): TGTGCCAGCAGCTTCCGGGACTCGGGGAGCACTGAAGCTTTCTTT. This chain connects TRBV9 to TRBJ1-1, with D perhaps TRBD1 (5 bases). V shed 4 bases and J shed 4 bases, with 17 bases lying between them. The CDR3 runs to 15 residues. Germline V gene data show CDR1 as SGDLS and CDR2 as YYNGEE.